These T cell receptor beta chains were read from a single sample in a study of shared clonotypes between healthy human individuals. Only in-frame clones appear in the TCRdb table, and some are missing; sequencing was by immunoSEQ multiplex PCR. The repertoire holds 800,000 to 950,000 clones, with roughly 96% as singletons. Sequencing was done on a sample of naive CD8+ T cells sorted from blood. These receptors were collected from a man aged 30 to 45 in good health. The CDR3 runs from the conserved cysteine through the conserved F or W. The D gene is left open where the match is weak. Size is omitted from some rows. Given values are once, few, many or a class for expanded clones.

TRBJ2-1 | TRBV27 | once | 14 | NA | CASSFARTYNEQFF | TGTGCCAGCAGTTTTGCAAGGACGTACAATGAGCAGTTCTTC
TRBJ1-3 | TRBV10-3 | NA | 15 | NA | CAALRNSTSGNTIYF | TGTGCCGCCTTAAGGAACAGTACCTCTGGAAACACCATATATTTT
TRBJ2-7 | TRBV9 | NA | 10 | NA | CASSRGKQYF | TGTGCCAGCAGCCGGGGCAAGCAGTACTTC
TRBJ2-1 | TRBV27 | once | 13 | NA | CASSQNLASEQFF | TGTGCCAGCAGTCAGAACCTAGCTTCTGAGCAGTTCTTC
TRBJ2-7 | TRBV16 | NA | 15 | NA | CASSQFGAEHYEQYF | TGTGCCAGCAGCCAATTCGGTGCAGAACACTACGAGCAGTACTTC
TRBJ2-7 | TRBV7-9 | NA | 13 | NA | CASSLALGHEQYF | TGTGCCAGCAGCTTAGCGCTTGGGCACGAGCAGTACTTC
TRBJ2-3 | TRBV9 | NA | 15 | NA | CASSQRAHTTDTQYF | TGTGCCAGCAGCCAGCGGGCCCACACCACAGATACGCAGTATTTT
TRBJ1-1 | TRBV7-6 | NA | 14 | NA | CASSLRVGNTEAFF | TGTGCCAGCAGCTTGAGGGTCGGAAACACTGAAGCTTTCTTT
TRBJ2-5 | TRBV2 | NA | 12 | NA | CASQGPGETQYF | TGTGCCAGTCAGGGACCGGGGGAGACCCAGTACTTC
TRBJ2-3 | TRBV2 | NA | 19 | TRBD2 | CASSETLAGSSGNTDTQYF | TGTGCCAGCAGTGAAACACTAGCGGGTAGTTCGGGGAACACAGATACGCAGTATTTT
TRBJ2-7 | TRBV7-9 | once | 14 | TRBD1 | CASSSTTGVYEQYF | TGTGCCAGCAGCTCCACCACAGGGGTCTACGAGCAGTACTTC
TRBJ2-7 | TRBV15 | NA | 12 | NA | CATSRRGYEQYF | TGTGCCACCAGCAGAAGAGGGTACGAGCAGTACTTC
TRBJ2-7 | TRBV7-2 | once | 13 | NA | CASSFQRSYEQYF | TGTGCCAGCAGCTTTCAGAGATCCTACGAGCAGTACTTC
TRBJ1-1 | TRBV27 | NA | 17 | TRBD1 | CASSFNPGQAENTEAFF | TGTGCCAGCAGTTTCAACCCTGGACAGGCAGAGAACACTGAAGCTTTCTTT
TRBJ2-1 | TRBV11-2 | NA | 13 | NA | CASRLQGIREQFF | TGTGCCAGCAGGTTACAGGGAATTCGAGAGCAGTTCTTC
TRBJ2-2 | TRBV2 | NA | 11 | NA | CASWGTGELFF | TGTGCCAGCTGGGGCACCGGGGAGCTGTTTTTT
TRBJ1-1 | TRBV5-6 | NA | 15 | TRBD1 | CASSAKDRGLSEAFF | TGTGCCAGCAGCGCTAAAGACAGGGGCCTTTCTGAAGCTTTCTTT
TRBJ2-1 | TRBV15 | NA | 12 | NA | CATGTFRNEQFF | TGTGCCACTGGGACTTTTAGGAATGAGCAGTTCTTC
TRBJ2-3 | TRBV11-2 | NA | 16 | TRBD1 | CASSHPKTGLTDTQYF | TGTGCCAGCAGCCACCCTAAGACAGGGCTTACAGATACGCAGTATTTT
TRBJ2-7 | TRBV7-2 | NA | 15 | TRBD2 | CASSSVSGARYEQYF | TGTGCCAGCAGCTCCGTTAGCGGGGCCAGGTACGAGCAGTACTTC
TRBJ2-7 | TRBV19 | NA | 14 | NA | CASSTYGGSYEQYF | TGTGCCAGTAGTACTTATGGGGGATCCTACGAGCAGTACTTC
TRBJ2-7 | TRBV29-1 | NA | 11 | TRBD1 | CSVETGGEQYF | TGCAGCGTCGAGACAGGGGGCGAGCAGTACTTC
TRBJ2-5 | TRBV29-1 | NA | 20 | TRBD2 | CSVEPRTSGSERVYGETQYF | TGCAGCGTTGAGCCAAGGACTAGCGGGAGCGAGCGGGTTTATGGAGAGACCCAGTACTTC
TRBJ2-2 | TRBV29-1 | NA | 12 | NA | CSVHKATGELFF | TGCAGCGTTCATAAGGCCACCGGGGAGCTGTTTTTT
TRBJ2-5 | TRBV28 | NA | 14 | NA | CASSPAGNQETQYF | TGTGCCAGCAGTCCCGCGGGGAATCAAGAGACCCAGTACTTC
TRBJ2-1 | TRBV4-3 | once | 14 | NA | CASSQGQTYNEQFF | TGCGCCAGCAGCCAAGGACAGACATACAATGAGCAGTTCTTC
TRBJ2-3 | TRBV27 | NA | 16 | TRBD2 | CASSLGQAGYVHTQYF | TGTGCCAGCAGTTTGGGCCAAGCGGGGTACGTCCATACGCAGTATTTT
TRBJ1-2 | TRBV7-9 | NA | 17 | NA | CASSSSRVGADGYGYTF | TGTGCCAGCAGCTCATCTCGCGTGGGGGCAGATGGCTATGGCTACACCTTC
TRBJ2-1 | TRBV9 | NA | 13 | NA | CASSPGTVGEQFF | TGTGCCAGCAGCCCAGGGACCGTGGGTGAGCAGTTCTTC
TRBJ2-3 | TRBV7-2 | NA | 16 | NA | CASSFIPGTSTDTQYF | TGTGCCAGCTCGTTTATCCCGGGTACTAGCACAGATACGCAGTATTTT
TRBJ2-1 | TRBV2 | NA | 16 | NA | CANRGGPWGNLNEQFF | TGTGCCAACCGAGGGGGGCCGTGGGGGAACCTCAATGAGCAGTTCTTC
TRBJ1-2 | TRBV9 | NA | 15 | NA | CASSVASGQSYGYTF | TGTGCCAGCAGCGTAGCTTCCGGGCAGTCCTATGGCTACACCTTC
TRBJ2-1 | TRBV19 | few | 16 | NA | CASTIGLARSYNEQFF | TGTGCCAGTACCATAGGGCTCGCCCGCTCCTACAATGAGCAGTTCTTC
TRBJ2-7 | TRBV7-9 | NA | 14 | NA | CASSVPGDAYEQYF | TGTGCCAGCAGCGTACCAGGGGATGCCTACGAGCAGTACTTC
TRBJ1-2 | TRBV5-6 | NA | 12 | NA | CASGDLGDDYTF | TGTGCCAGCGGTGACCTGGGAGATGACTACACCTTC
TRBJ1-2 | TRBV6-5 | few | 14 | NA | CASSYSGKDYGYTF | TGTGCCAGCAGTTATTCAGGGAAGGACTATGGCTACACCTTC